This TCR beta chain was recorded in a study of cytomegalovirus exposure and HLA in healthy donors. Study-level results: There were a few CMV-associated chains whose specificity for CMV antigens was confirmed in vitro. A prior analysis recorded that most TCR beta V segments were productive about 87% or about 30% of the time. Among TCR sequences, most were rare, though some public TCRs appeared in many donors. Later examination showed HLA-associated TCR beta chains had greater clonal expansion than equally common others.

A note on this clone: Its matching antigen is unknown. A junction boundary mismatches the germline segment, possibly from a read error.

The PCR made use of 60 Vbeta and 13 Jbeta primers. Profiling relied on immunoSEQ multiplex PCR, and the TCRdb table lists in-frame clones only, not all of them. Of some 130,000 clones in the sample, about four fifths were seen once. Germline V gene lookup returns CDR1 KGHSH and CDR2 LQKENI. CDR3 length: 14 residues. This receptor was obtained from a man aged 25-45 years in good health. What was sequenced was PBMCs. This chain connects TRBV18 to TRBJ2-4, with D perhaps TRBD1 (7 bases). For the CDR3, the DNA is TGTGCCAGCCCACCAGGAGGGACAGCAAACATTCAGTACTTC. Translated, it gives CASPPGGTANIQYF.